This is a list of T cell receptor beta chains from one sample in a study of blood T cell repertoires in COVID-19. The method was immunoSEQ multiplex PCR; TCRdb's version includes in-frame clones alone and lacks a portion of them. The top ten hold 1% to 1.5% of the sample, which has fewer than 500,000 clones, 70% to 90% seen once. Material for sequencing was PBMCs or T cells enriched from blood (not recorded which). These receptors originate from a man between 25 and 39 years old who had recovered from COVID-19. The CDR3 runs from the conserved cysteine through the conserved F or W. D genes are given only for firm matches. Only part of the rows carry a size: once, few, many, or a class if the clone is expanded.

d_call,clone_size,j_call,v_call,cdr3_aa,cdr3_nt
NA,NA,TRBJ2-2,TRBV30,CAWSTRVAGELFF,TGTGCCTGGAGCACTCGGGTCGCCGGGGAGCTGTTTTTT
NA,NA,TRBJ2-2,TRBV25-1,CASSKTENTGELFF,TGTGCCAGCAGTAAGACAGAGAACACCGGGGAGCTGTTTTTT
NA,few,TRBJ2-2,TRBV27,CASSAAGPWGELFF,TGTGCCAGCAGTGCGGCAGGGCCATGGGGGGAGCTGTTTTTT
TRBD1,NA,TRBJ2-7,TRBV28,CATFGTGNYEQYF,TGTGCCACATTCGGGACAGGGAACTACGAGCAGTACTTC
NA,NA,TRBJ1-6,TRBV2,CASSVRQATNSPLHF,TGTGCCAGCAGTGTCCGGCAGGCGACCAATTCACCCCTCCACTTT
TRBD2,NA,TRBJ2-1,TRBV29-1,CSVEDYGTSIPSYNEQFF,TGCAGCGTTGAAGATTACGGGACTAGCATTCCCTCCTACAATGAGCAGTTCTTC
TRBD1,NA,TRBJ2-7,TRBV6-5,CASRTLAGGNEQYF,TGTGCCAGCAGAACTTTGGCAGGGGGCAACGAGCAGTACTTC
NA,NA,TRBJ2-5,TRBV2,CASSREGRWETQYF,TGTGCCAGCAGTCGCGAGGGCCGTTGGGAGACCCAGTACTTC
NA,NA,TRBJ1-5,TRBV10-2,CASRDQGDQPQHF,TGCGCCAGCAGAGATCAGGGCGATCAGCCCCAGCATTTT
NA,few,TRBJ1-6,TRBV5-1,CASNRESGSPLHF,TGCGCCAGCAACCGGGAGTCCGGATCACCCCTCCACTTT
TRBD2,NA,TRBJ2-5,TRBV9,CASSGSGGRGETQYF,TGTGCCAGCAGCGGCAGCGGGGGCCGAGGGGAGACCCAGTACTTC
NA,NA,TRBJ2-7,TRBV7-2,CASSFGLRENEQYF,TGTGCCAGCAGCTTTGGGCTGAGGGAGAACGAGCAGTACTTC
NA,NA,TRBJ1-2,TRBV4-3,CASSQDRVYYGYTF,TGCGCCAGCAGCCAAGACAGGGTATACTATGGCTACACCTTC
TRBD1,NA,TRBJ2-7,TRBV4-2,CASSQPGQGSEQYF,TGTGCCAGCAGCCAACCGGGACAGGGCTCCGAGCAGTACTTC
TRBD1,NA,TRBJ2-3,TRBV9,CASSEGQGDTQYF,TGTGCCAGCAGCGAGGGACAGGGGGATACGCAGTATTTT
NA,few,TRBJ2-7,TRBV9,CASSVVANTYEQYF,TGTGCCAGCAGCGTAGTAGCCAATACCTACGAGCAGTACTTC
NA,NA,TRBJ1-4,TRBV4-3,CASSQEADRNPLWEKLFF,TGCGCCAGCAGCCAAGAGGCGGATAGGAACCCCCTTTGGGAAAAACTGTTTTTT
TRBD1,NA,TRBJ2-1,TRBV18,CASSQGQGSYNEQFF,TGTGCCAGCTCACAGGGACAGGGATCCTACAATGAGCAGTTCTTC
NA,NA,TRBJ1-4,TRBV7-6,CASSLTGSATNEKLFF,TGTGCCAGCAGCTTAACAGGGAGTGCAACTAATGAAAAACTGTTTTTT
TRBD2,NA,TRBJ2-5,TRBV7-9,CASSVAGGQETQYF,TGTGCCAGCAGCGTAGCGGGGGGGCAAGAGACCCAGTACTTC
NA,NA,TRBJ1-1,TRBV7-2,CASSTSGVGGSTEAFF,TGTGCCAGCAGCACCTCAGGGGTAGGAGGTAGCACTGAAGCTTTCTTT
TRBD1,NA,TRBJ1-4,TRBV4-3,CASRTGDEKLFF,TGCGCCAGCCGGACAGGTGATGAAAAACTGTTTTTT
NA,NA,TRBJ1-2,TRBV9,CASSATSGGGYTF,TGTGCCAGCAGCGCGACCTCAGGAGGCGGCTACACCTTC
NA,NA,TRBJ2-7,TRBV3-1/TRBV3-2,CASSHAGKEQYF,TGTGCCAGCAGCCACGCAGGTAAAGAGCAGTACTTC
TRBD2,NA,TRBJ2-2,TRBV7-9,CASSHRRGGLGTGELFF,TGTGCCAGCAGTCACCGACGGGGGGGCCTAGGCACCGGGGAGCTGTTTTTT
TRBD2,NA,TRBJ2-1,TRBV6-6,CASSYWAGTSYNEQFF,TGTGCCAGCAGTTACTGGGCCGGGACTAGCTACAATGAGCAGTTCTTC
NA,NA,TRBJ1-3,TRBV19,CASRTGTPGNTIYF,TGTGCCAGTAGAACCGGGACACCAGGAAACACCATATATTTT